A single sample is the source of the 17 T cell receptor beta chains below, sequenced in a study of healthy donors' naive CD4 and CD8 T cells. A linear amplification protocol produced the TCR libraries from roughly 550 ng of total RNA. TCRdb fed the reads into MiXCR, producing one record per CDR3 protein. The sample contains about 180,000 distinct CDR3 sequences, over 60% of which appear only once. Sequenced sample: naive CD4+ and CD8+ T cells sorted from blood, pooled from several donors. The receptor set was obtained from a pool of human donors in good health; the sample pools cells from several healthy donors.

The chain's CDR3 is CSVVWGSPYEQYF. CDR3 coding DNA: TGCAGCGTTGTATGGGGTTCTCCCTACGAGCAGTACTTC. The chain employs TRBV29-1 and TRBJ2-7; D is undetermined. Trimming pared 4 bases from V and 2 bases from J, leaving 12 bases between. CDR3 length: 13 residues. CDR1 and CDR2 (germline): SQVTM, ANQGSEA.

The chain carries TRBV6-5 and TRBJ1-5; 10 bases fit TRBD1. V was clipped by 5 bases and J by 3 bases; unmatched bases: 4. CDR3 length equals 15 residues. CDR1 and CDR2 (germline): MNHEY, SVGAGI. CDR3 DNA: TGTGCCAGCAGTACGGACAGGGGGTTCAATCAGCCCCAGCATTTT. Translation: CASSTDRGFNQPQHF.

This chain connects TRBV19 to TRBJ1-3; tentatively, D is TRBD1 (5 bases). The V gene's germline CDR1 is LNHDA and CDR2 SQIVND (reference sequence). V was trimmed by 5 bases and J by 0 bases, leaving 14 bases between them. The CDR3 consists of 16 residues. The DNA of the CDR3 is TGTGCCAGTAGTGGGGCCAGATCTTACTCTGGAAACACCATATATTTT. Translation: CASSGARSYSGNTIYF.

The chain uses TRBV30 and TRBJ1-2, with D unresolved. Germline CDR1 reads GTSNPN; CDR2 reads SVGIG (reference sequence). The ends were cut back, 4 bases at V and 8 bases at J, with 17 bases in the middle. This CDR3 contains 13 residues. The CDR3 protein is CAWTPPSLWGYTF. DNA for the CDR3: TGTGCCTGGACCCCACCGAGTTTGTGGGGCTACACCTTC.

The V and J genes are TRBV5-6 and TRBJ2-3; TRBD2 aligns across 7 bases. This CDR3 spans 16 amino acids. Losses at the gene ends were 2 bases for V and 3 bases for J; bases not matched to a gene: 9. Per the germline V gene, CDR1 is SGHDT and CDR2 is YYEEEE. In DNA, the CDR3 is TGTGCCAGCAGCTTTTATACGGGACTACTTACAGATACGCAGTATTTT. Protein product: CASSFYTGLLTDTQYF.

This CDR3 reads CASSSLEGHNEQFF. The CDR3 DNA reads TGTGCCAGCAGCTCCTTGGAGGGGCACAATGAGCAGTTCTTC. The genes are TRBV5-6 and TRBJ2-1; tentative D call: TRBD2 (6 bases). CDR3 length: 14 amino acids. Per germline, CDR1 SGHDT and CDR2 YYEEEE. V lost 3 bases, J lost 5 bases, and 12 bases lay in between.

V usage is TRBV5-5 and J usage is TRBJ1-5; D is ambiguous. V lost 5 bases and J lost 9, with 15 bases in between. The CDR3 contains 13 residues. The germline V gene has CDR1 SGHKS and CDR2 YYEKEE (reference sequence). For the CDR3, the DNA is TGTGCCAGCAGTCCAGACGTACTGCCGCCCCAGCATTTT. Protein product: CASSPDVLPPQHF.

The chain recombines TRBV5-6 with TRBJ2-7; the D is unclear. The CDR3 length is 13 residues. V lost 0 bases, J lost 3 bases, and 7 bases lay in between. Germline values: CDR1 SGHDT, CDR2 YYEEEE. The CDR3 here is CASSLGHYYEQYF. The CDR3 DNA sequence: TGTGCCAGCAGCTTGGGACATTACTACGAGCAGTACTTC.

This clonotype occurred a few times. J is TRBJ1-1 and V is TRBV5-5; D gene ambiguous. This CDR3 has 13 amino acids. Germline CDR1 reads SGHKS; CDR2 reads YYEKEE (reference sequence). With 0 bases removed from V and 5 bases from J, the gap between germline ends came to 8 bases. The chain's CDR3 is CASSLEEWTEAFF. CDR3 nucleotides: TGTGCCAGCAGCTTGGAGGAGTGGACTGAAGCTTTCTTT.

This sequence joins TRBV19 and TRBJ2-7, with 9 positions matching TRBD1. Germline values: CDR1 LNHDA, CDR2 SQIVND (reference sequence). With 2 bases clipped from V and 6 bases from J, the junction kept 5 bases outside the gene matches. The CDR3 runs 14 residues. The CDR3 DNA reads as TGTGCCAGTAGTATAACGGGACAGGGATTCGAGCAGTACTTC. It encodes CASSITGQGFEQYF. Full variable domain (rest looked up from reference TRBV19 and TRBJ2-7): DGGITQSPKYLFRKEGQNVTLSCEQNLNHDAMYWYRQDPGQGLRLIYYSQIVNDFQKGDIAEGYSVSREKKESFPLTVTSAQKNPTAFYLCASSITGQGFEQYFGPGTRLTVT.

The CDR3 DNA reads TGCAGCGTTGAAGCGGACACTAACACTGAAGCTTTCTTT. Translating it yields CSVEADTNTEAFF. The V gene is TRBV29-1, the J gene TRBJ1-1, with a tentative D call TRBD1 (5 bases). This CDR3 region has 13 residues. Trimming stripped 1 base from V and 2 bases from J, with 8 bases between. Germline CDR1 reads SQVTM; CDR2 reads ANQGSEA. The full variable domain, in which reference TRBV29-1 and TRBJ1-1 provide the parts outside the CDR3, is SAVISQKPSRDICQRGTSLTIQCQVDSQVTMMFWYRQQPGQSLTLIATANQGSEATYESGFVIDKFPISRPNLTFSTLTVSNMSPEDSSIYLCSVEADTNTEAFFGQGTRLTVV.

This chain connects TRBV19 to TRBJ2-6, with D tentatively TRBD2 (5 bases). Germline V gene sequence: CDR1 LNHDA, CDR2 SQIVND (reference sequence). Trimming removed 7 bases at V and 3 bases at J, with 16 bases between. This CDR3 has 16 amino acids. CDR3 sequence: CASNFGRGNGANVLTF. DNA for the CDR3: TGTGCCAGTAACTTTGGACGGGGTAATGGGGCCAACGTCCTGACTTTC.

There are a few counts of this clonotype. V usage is TRBV29-1 and J usage is TRBJ2-7, with 10 bases identical to TRBD1. The germline V gene encodes CDR1 SQVTM and CDR2 ANQGSEA. The J segment lost 2 bases and the V segment lost 4 bases, leaving 2 bases of the junction unmatched. The CDR3 covers 13 residues. CDR3: CSVAGQGAYEQYF. CDR3 DNA: TGCAGCGTTGCCGGACAGGGGGCCTACGAGCAGTACTTC.

The rearrangement uses TRBV19 and TRBJ2-1, with unresolved D. Trimming left V 3 bases short and J 0 bases short, with 9 bases between. Germline V lookup: CDR1 LNHDA, CDR2 SQIVND (reference sequence). The CDR3 length is 15 residues. Written as DNA, the CDR3 is TGTGCCAGTAGTATTCTCCCCAGCTCCTACAATGAGCAGTTCTTC. Translating gives CASSILPSSYNEQFF.

The chain is built from TRBV29-1 and TRBJ1-3; no firm D call. Germline assignment: CDR1 SQVTM and CDR2 ANQGSEA. V was shortened by 3 bases and J by 9 bases, with 12 bases between the two germline ends. The CDR3 extends over 12 amino acids. The chain's CDR3 is CSVDGPAATIYF. DNA of the CDR3: TGCAGCGTTGACGGACCCGCGGCCACCATATATTTT.

The chain couples TRBV4-2 to TRBJ2-1, with 12 bases fitting TRBD2. J was trimmed by 8 bases and V by 4 bases; bases with no gene match: 9. The germline CDR1 and CDR2 sequences are LGHNA and YNFKEQ. This CDR3 is built from 16 residues. DNA for the CDR3: TGTGCCAGCAGCCCACGGACTAGCGGGATTTTTGATGAGCAGTTCTTC. Its protein product is CASSPRTSGIFDEQFF.

The V call is TRBV29-1, the J call TRBJ2-7; D tentatively reads TRBD1 or TRBD2 (5 bases each). This CDR3 contains 13 residues. Germline lookup yields CDR1 SQVTM and CDR2 ANQGSEA. Trimming removed 3 bases at V and 2 bases at J, with 11 bases between. The CDR3 DNA follows: TGCAGCGTTGAGGGGGTTAGAACCTACGAGCAGTACTTC. Its protein product is CSVEGVRTYEQYF.